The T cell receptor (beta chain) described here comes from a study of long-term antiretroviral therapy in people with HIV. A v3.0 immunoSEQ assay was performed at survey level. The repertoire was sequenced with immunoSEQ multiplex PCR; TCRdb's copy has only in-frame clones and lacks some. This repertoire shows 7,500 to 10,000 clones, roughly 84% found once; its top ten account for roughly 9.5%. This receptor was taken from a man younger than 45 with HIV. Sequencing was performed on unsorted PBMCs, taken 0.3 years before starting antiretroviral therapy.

In DNA, the CDR3 is TGTGCCTGGAGATCGACAGGGGGGTTGAACACTGAAGCTTTCTTT. As protein: CAWRSTGGLNTEAFF. The chain carries TRBV30 and TRBJ1-1; 9 bases are a match to TRBD1. CDR3 size: 15 residues. Germline V gene lookup returns CDR1 GTSNPN and CDR2 SVGIG (reference sequence). The V gene end was trimmed by 3 bases and the J gene end by 0 bases; junction bases not matched to a gene: 5.